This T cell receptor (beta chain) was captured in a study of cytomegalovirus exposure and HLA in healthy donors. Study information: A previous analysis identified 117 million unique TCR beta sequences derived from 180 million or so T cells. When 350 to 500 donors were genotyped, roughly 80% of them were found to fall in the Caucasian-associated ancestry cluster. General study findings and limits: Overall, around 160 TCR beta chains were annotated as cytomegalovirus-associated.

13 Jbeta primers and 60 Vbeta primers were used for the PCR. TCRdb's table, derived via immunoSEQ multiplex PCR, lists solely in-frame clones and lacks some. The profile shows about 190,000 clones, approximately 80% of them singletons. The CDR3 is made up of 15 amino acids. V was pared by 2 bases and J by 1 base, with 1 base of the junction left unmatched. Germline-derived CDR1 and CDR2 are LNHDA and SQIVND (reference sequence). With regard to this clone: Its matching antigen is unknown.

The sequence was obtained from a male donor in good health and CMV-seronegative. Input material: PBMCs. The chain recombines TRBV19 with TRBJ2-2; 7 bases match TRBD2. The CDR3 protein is CASSITGGNTGELFF. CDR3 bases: TGTGCCAGTAGTATAACGGGGGGGAACACCGGGGAGCTGTTTTTT. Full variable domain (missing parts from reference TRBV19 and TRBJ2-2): DGGITQSPKYLFRKEGQNVTLSCEQNLNHDAMYWYRQDPGQGLRLIYYSQIVNDFQKGDIAEGYSVSREKKESFPLTVTSAQKNPTAFYLCASSITGGNTGELFFGEGSRLTVL.